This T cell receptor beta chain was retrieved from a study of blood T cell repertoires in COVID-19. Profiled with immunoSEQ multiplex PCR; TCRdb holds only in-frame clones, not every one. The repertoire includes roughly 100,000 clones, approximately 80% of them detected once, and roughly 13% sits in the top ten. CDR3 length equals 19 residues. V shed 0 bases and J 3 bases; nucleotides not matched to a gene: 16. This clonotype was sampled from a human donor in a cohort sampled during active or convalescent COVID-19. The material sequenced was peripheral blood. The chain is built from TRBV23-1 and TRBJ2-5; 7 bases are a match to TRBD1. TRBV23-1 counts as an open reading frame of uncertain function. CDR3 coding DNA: TGCGCCAGCAGTCAATCTCTCGTACCCCGGGACAGACTAAAAGAGACCCAGTACTTC. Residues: CASSQSLVPRDRLKETQYF.